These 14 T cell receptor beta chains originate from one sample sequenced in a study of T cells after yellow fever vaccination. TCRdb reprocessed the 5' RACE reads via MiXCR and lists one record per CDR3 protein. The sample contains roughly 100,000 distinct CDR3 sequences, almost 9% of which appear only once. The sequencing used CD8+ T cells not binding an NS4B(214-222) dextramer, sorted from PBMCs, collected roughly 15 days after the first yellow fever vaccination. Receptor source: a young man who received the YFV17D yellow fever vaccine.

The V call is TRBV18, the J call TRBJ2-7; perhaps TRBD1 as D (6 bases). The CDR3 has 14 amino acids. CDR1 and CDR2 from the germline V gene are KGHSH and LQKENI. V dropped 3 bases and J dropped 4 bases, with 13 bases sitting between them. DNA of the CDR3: TGTGCCAGCTCACCGGCGCCTCAGGGGTACGAGCAGTACTTC. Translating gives CASSPAPQGYEQYF.

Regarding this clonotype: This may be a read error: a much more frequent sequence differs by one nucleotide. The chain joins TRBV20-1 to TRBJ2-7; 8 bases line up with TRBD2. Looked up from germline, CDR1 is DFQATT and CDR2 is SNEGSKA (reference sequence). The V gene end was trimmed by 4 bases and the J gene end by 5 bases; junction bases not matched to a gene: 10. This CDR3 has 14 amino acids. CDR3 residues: CSAMSGGEDHEQYF. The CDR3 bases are TGCAGTGCTATGTCCGGGGGGGAGGATCACGAGCAGTACTTC.

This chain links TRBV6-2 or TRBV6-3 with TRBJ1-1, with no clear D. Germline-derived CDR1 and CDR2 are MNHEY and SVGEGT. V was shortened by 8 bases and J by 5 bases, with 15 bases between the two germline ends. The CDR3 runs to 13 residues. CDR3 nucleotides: TGTGCCAGCGGACCGGGCCCGGGGACTGAAGCTTTCTTT. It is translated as CASGPGPGTEAFF.

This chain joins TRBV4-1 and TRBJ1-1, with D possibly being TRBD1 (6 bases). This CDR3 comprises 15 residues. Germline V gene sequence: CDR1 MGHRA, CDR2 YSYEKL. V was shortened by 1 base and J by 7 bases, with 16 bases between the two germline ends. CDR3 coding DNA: TGCGCCAGCAGCCAAGCAGGGGTTTTATCGTTTGAAGCTTTCTTT. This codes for CASSQAGVLSFEAFF.

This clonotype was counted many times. DNA of the CDR3: TGCAGTGCTAGAGACGACGGGGGGAGCTCCTACAATGAGCAGTTCTTC. Its translation: CSARDDGGSSYNEQFF. The chain recombines TRBV20-1 with TRBJ2-1, with 7 bases matching TRBD2. There are 16 residues in the CDR3. Germline loops: CDR1 DFQATT, CDR2 SNEGSKA (reference sequence). With V trimmed by 0 bases and J by 0 bases, 5 bases remained unmatched.

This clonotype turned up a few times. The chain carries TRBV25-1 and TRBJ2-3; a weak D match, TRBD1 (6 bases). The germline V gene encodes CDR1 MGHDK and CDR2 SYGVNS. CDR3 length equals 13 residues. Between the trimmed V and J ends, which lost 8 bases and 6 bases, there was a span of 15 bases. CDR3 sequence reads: CASETQGHDTQYF. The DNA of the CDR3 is TGTGCCAGCGAGACCCAGGGGCACGATACGCAGTATTTT. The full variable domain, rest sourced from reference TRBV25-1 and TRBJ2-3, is EADIYQTPRYLVIGTGKKITLECSQTMGHDKMYWYQQDPGMELHLIHYSYGVNSTEKGDLSSESTVSRIRTEHFPLTLESARPSHTSQYLCASETQGHDTQYFGPGTRLTVL.

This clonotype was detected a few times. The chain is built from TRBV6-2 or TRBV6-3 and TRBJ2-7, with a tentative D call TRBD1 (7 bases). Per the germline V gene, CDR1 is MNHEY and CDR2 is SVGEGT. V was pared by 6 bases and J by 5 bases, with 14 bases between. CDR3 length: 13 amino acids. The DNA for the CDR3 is TGTGCCAGCAGAAAATCCAGGGGGGACGAGCAGTACGTC. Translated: CASRKSRGDEQYV.

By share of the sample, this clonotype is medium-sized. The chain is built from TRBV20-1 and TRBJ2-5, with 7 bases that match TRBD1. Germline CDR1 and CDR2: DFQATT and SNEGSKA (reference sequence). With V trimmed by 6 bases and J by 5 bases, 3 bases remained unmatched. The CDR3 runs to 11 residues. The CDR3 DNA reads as TGCAGTGCAATCAGGGGGGAGACCCAGTACTTC. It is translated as CSAIRGETQYF.

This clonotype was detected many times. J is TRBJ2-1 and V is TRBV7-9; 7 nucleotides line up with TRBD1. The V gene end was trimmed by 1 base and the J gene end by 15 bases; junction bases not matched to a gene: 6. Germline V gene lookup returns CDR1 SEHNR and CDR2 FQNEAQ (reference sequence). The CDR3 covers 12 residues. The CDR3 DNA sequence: TGTGCCAGCAGCTTAGGTTTAGGGGGCCCGTTCTTC. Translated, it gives CASSLGLGGPFF.

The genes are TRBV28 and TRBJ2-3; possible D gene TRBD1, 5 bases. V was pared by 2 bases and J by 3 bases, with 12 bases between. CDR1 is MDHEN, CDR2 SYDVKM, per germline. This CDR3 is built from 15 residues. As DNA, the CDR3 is TGTGCCAGCAGTTTAGGGGCGCGAGTAACAGATACGCAGTATTTT. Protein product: CASSLGARVTDTQYF. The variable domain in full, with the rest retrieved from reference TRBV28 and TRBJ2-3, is DVKVTQSSRYLVKRTGEKVFLECVQDMDHENMFWYRQDPGLGLRLIYFSYDVKMKEKGDIPEGYSVSREKKERFSLILESASTNQTSMYLCASSLGARVTDTQYFGPGTRLTVL.

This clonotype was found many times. CDR3 coding DNA: TGTGCCAGCAGTCTATCCGGGACAGGTAATGAGCAGTTCTTC. This gives the protein CASSLSGTGNEQFF. The gene calls are TRBV12-3 or TRBV12-4 and TRBJ2-1; 8 bases fit TRBD1. This CDR3 is built from 14 residues. V lost 5 bases, J lost 7 bases, and 7 bases stayed unmatched.

The CDR3 nucleotides read TGTGCCAGTAGTATAGGACCACCGGGCGGGGAGCTGTTTTTT. Translation gives CASSIGPPGGELFF. This chain uses TRBV19 with TRBJ2-2; D is ambiguous. CDR3 size: 14 residues. CDR1 LNHDA and CDR2 SQIVND come from the germline V gene (reference sequence). V lost 1 base and J lost 7, with 10 bases in between.

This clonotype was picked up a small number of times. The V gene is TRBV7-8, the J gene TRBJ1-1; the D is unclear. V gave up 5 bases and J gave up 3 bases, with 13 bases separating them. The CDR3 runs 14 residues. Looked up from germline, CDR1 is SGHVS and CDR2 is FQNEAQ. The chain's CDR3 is CASSPFVRDTEAFF. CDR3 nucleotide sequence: TGTGCCAGCAGCCCTTTCGTTCGGGACACTGAAGCTTTCTTT.

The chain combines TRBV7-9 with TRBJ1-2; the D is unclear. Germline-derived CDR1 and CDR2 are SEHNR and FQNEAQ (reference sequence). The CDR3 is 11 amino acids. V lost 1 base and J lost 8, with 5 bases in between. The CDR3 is CASSLDSGYTF. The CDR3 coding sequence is TGTGCCAGCAGCTTAGATAGCGGCTACACCTTC.